This T cell receptor (beta chain) is from a study of patients and donors after allogeneic stem cell transplantation. Germline V gene data show CDR1 as SGHRS and CDR2 as YFSETQ. This CDR3 is built from 14 residues. V lost 4 bases, J lost 1 base, and 3 bases stayed unmatched. TCRdb fed the RT-PCR reads into MiXCR, producing one record per CDR3 protein. The sample includes roughly 940,000 distinct CDR3 sequences, over 15% seen only once; the top ten take around 6%. This clonotype was observed many times. The sequence came from a human donor who was either an allogeneic HSCT recipient or a stem cell or donor lymphocyte infusion donor (not recorded which). It is not recorded whose cells these are; they may come from a transplant donor. Sequenced sample: blood, either unsorted or a sorted T cell fraction (not recorded which). This rearrangement joins TRBV5-1 to TRBJ1-1, with TRBD1 matching over 8 bases. The CDR3 DNA follows: TGCGCCAGCAGCGTCGGACAGGGGAACACTGAAGCTTTCTTT. It specifies CASSVGQGNTEAFF.